The rows below give T cell receptor beta chains drawn from one sample of a study of T cells after somatic rescue of genetic block. Only in-frame clones appear in the TCRdb table, and some are missing; sequencing was by immunoSEQ multiplex PCR. The profile shows several thousand clones, 75% to 90% of them singletons. The sample was peripheral blood mononuclear cells (PBMCs). The receptor source for this set is a boy under 18. Each CDR3 is given with its conserved first and last residue. A D gene is named only where the DNA matches it firmly. Size is stated for part of the rows, as once, few or many counts, or as a class when the clone is expanded.

>TRBD1|TRBJ2-2|TRBV28|-
TGTGCCAGCAGTCCTTACAGGGGGCTGACCGGGGAGCTGTTTTTT
CASSPYRGLTGELFF
>-|TRBJ2-7|TRBV5-1|-
TGCGCCAGCAACCCTACAGGGTCGTACGAGCAGTACTTC
CASNPTGSYEQYF
>TRBD1|TRBJ1-4|TRBV5-1|-
TGCGCCAGCAGCTTGGTCGGGACAGGGTTTGAAAAACTGTTTTTT
CASSLVGTGFEKLFF
>-|TRBJ2-3|TRBV11-1|-
TGTGCCAGCAGCTTATTGCGGGCCTCCAGGGCTGGGGATACGCAGTATTTT
CASSLLRASRAGDTQYF
>-|TRBJ1-2|TRBV6-5|-
TGTGCCAGCAGTTACGATGGGGATGGCTACACCTTC
CASSYDGDGYTF
>TRBD2|TRBJ2-1|TRBV13|-
TGTGCCAGCAGCGCACGGGGACTAGCGGGATTGGATGAGCAGTTCTTC
CASSARGLAGLDEQFF
>TRBD2|TRBJ2-3|TRBV5-1|medium-sized
TGCGCCAGCAGCTTGGAGGCGGGAGCTGCAGATACGCAGTATTTT
CASSLEAGAADTQYF
>-|TRBJ2-1|TRBV7-9|-
TGTGCCAGCAGCTCCCCGACCCTAACGACCTACAATGAGCAGTTCTTC
CASSSPTLTTYNEQFF
>-|TRBJ1-1|TRBV11-2|-
TGTGCCAGCAGCTCCGTCGCTGGGAGATCGGATGAAGCTTTCTTT
CASSSVAGRSDEAFF
>-|TRBJ1-2|TRBV7-9|-
TGTGCCAGCAGCTTAGACTCAGGTTTCTATGGCTACACCTTC
CASSLDSGFYGYTF
>TRBD1|TRBJ2-7|TRBV5-5|-
TGTGCCAGCAGCTTGCGGCCGGGACAGAACTACGAGCAGTACTTC
CASSLRPGQNYEQYF
>-|TRBJ2-7|TRBV18|-
TGTGCCAGCTCACCCATAACACAGGGCGGCGAGCAGTACTTC
CASSPITQGGEQYF
>-|TRBJ2-3|TRBV7-9|-
TGTGCCAGCAGCTTAGGACTGTCGAGTACGCAGTATTTT
CASSLGLSSTQYF
>-|TRBJ2-3|TRBV19|-
TGTGCCAGTAGTATAACGGGAGCCTCTAGCACAGATACGCAGTATTTT
CASSITGASSTDTQYF
>-|TRBJ2-3|TRBV7-2|-
TGTGCCAGCAGCCTGACGTTGGGTACGCAGTATTTT
CASSLTLGTQYF
>TRBD2|TRBJ2-7|TRBV7-2|-
TGTGCCAGCAGCTCCAATAGCGGGAGAACCTACGAGCAGTACTTC
CASSSNSGRTYEQYF
>-|TRBJ1-2|TRBV25-1|-
TGTGCCAGCAGTGATGGTCCGGATGCCTATGGCTACACCTTC
CASSDGPDAYGYTF
>TRBD2|TRBJ2-1|TRBV28|-
TGTGCCAGCAGTTTACTAGCGGGAGTGATGAATGAGCAGTTCTTC
CASSLLAGVMNEQFF
>-|TRBJ2-1|TRBV7-2|-
TGTGCCAGCAGCTCATGGAGACAGGCCAGCTCCTACAATGAGCAGTTCTTC
CASSSWRQASSYNEQFF
>TRBD1|TRBJ2-3|TRBV28|-
TGTGCCAGCGGACAGGGCACAGATACGCAGTATTTT
CASGQGTDTQYF
>-|TRBJ1-1|TRBV27|-
TGTGCCAGCAGTTTAGGGATTCGGGGGGGTTACACTGAAGCTTTCTTT
CASSLGIRGGYTEAFF
>-|TRBJ2-7|TRBV2|once
TGTGCCGCTCTCCCCGGTGTAGAGCAGTACTTC
CAALPGVEQYF
>-|TRBJ1-6|TRBV4-1|-
TGCGCCAGCAGCCAAGATAAGGAGCGGACAGCCCGAAGGGGGAATTCACCCCTCCACTTT
CASSQDKERTARRGNSPLHF
>-|TRBJ2-2|TRBV1|-
TGCACCAGCAGCCAATCCACTAGCGGGGCGAACACCGGGGAGCTGTTTTTT
CTSSQSTSGANTGELFF
>-|TRBJ1-4|TRBV5-5|-
TGTGCCAGCAGCTTGCCCCAGGGGCCCCGCCGGTGGAAACTGTTTTTT
CASSLPQGPRRWKLFF
>TRBD2|TRBJ2-1|TRBV6-6|-
TGTGCCAGCACCCAAGCCGGGGGGGGGAGGAATGAGCAGTTCTTC
CASTQAGGGRNEQFF
>-|TRBJ2-2|TRBV19|-
TGTGCCAGTAGTATGTTCGGACAGTGGAACACCGGGGAGCTGTTTTTT
CASSMFGQWNTGELFF
>-|TRBJ1-2|TRBV6-5|-
TGTGCCAGCAGCCCAGGACAAGGGGGCTATGGCTACACCTTC
CASSPGQGGYGYTF
>-|TRBJ2-7|TRBV9|-
TGTGCCAGCAGCGAGGGGGGTTCTTATCCCGAGCAGTACTTC
CASSEGGSYPEQYF
>-|TRBJ2-7|TRBV4-3|-
TGCGCCAGCAGCCAAGATTGGGGACCCACATACGAGCAGTACTTC
CASSQDWGPTYEQYF
>TRBD2|TRBJ2-1|TRBV7-2|-
TGTGCCAGCAGGCTTACTCCTAGCGGTTACAATGAGCAGTTCTTC
CASRLTPSGYNEQFF